This passage covers 20 T cell receptor beta chains from one sample sequenced in a study of tumor-infiltrating lymphocytes in primary liver carcinoma. Unsorted whole blood yielded the blood RNA, and germline DNA was also extracted. A constant-region primer served to make TCR beta cDNA from approximately 490 ng total RNA. It was through three nested multiplex PCR rounds of slightly modified ARM-PCR that TCR beta libraries arose. TRBV1-TRBV30 forward and Cbeta reverse primers drove the first two roughly 11-cycle rounds. Each CDR3 protein gets one entry after TCRdb re-called the multiplex PCR reads with MiXCR. The repertoire holds some 190,000 distinct CDR3 sequences, roughly three fifths seen once, with around 74% in the top ten. Sequencing input: peripheral blood. The receptor set was obtained from a man in his forties with primary liver carcinoma and hepatitis B virus infection.

Comments on this clonotype: A much more abundant neighbour one base away suggests this may be a read error. V is TRBV29-1 and J is TRBJ2-5; 9 bases are a match to TRBD2. The length of the CDR3 is 13 residues. Per germline, CDR1 SQVTM and CDR2 ANQGSEA. Here the CDR3 DNA reads TGCAGAGTTCCCCCGGGACTAGCAGAGACCCAGTACTTC. It encodes CRVPPGLAETQYF.

The V gene is TRBV30, the J gene TRBJ2-7; perhaps D is TRBD1 or TRBD2 (5 bases each). Trimming removed 2 bases from V and 7 bases from J, with 15 bases in between. This CDR3 contains 13 residues. The germline V gene has CDR1 GTSNPN and CDR2 SVGIG (reference sequence). The chain's CDR3 is CAWSPSHWGEQYF. Here the CDR3 DNA reads TGTGCCTGGAGTCCATCCCACTGGGGGGAGCAGTACTTC.

This clonotype has more than one count but fewer than ten. The J gene is TRBJ2-2, the V gene TRBV29-1; no clear D. The V end was cut by 6 bases, the J end by 3 bases, with 8 bases between. Germline V lookup: CDR1 SQVTM, CDR2 ANQGSEA. The CDR3 extends over 12 amino acids. In nucleotides, the CDR3 is TGCAGCGTCGATATATACACCGGGGAGCTGTTTTTT. Its protein is CSVDIYTGELFF.

The chain is built from TRBV12-3 or TRBV12-4 and TRBJ1-6, with 7 positions matching TRBD1. The CDR3 consists of 13 residues. J gave up 7 bases and V 6 bases, and 3 bases lay outside the gene matches. Here the CDR3 reads CASSLQGNSPLHF. CDR3 nucleotides: TGTGCCAGCAGCCTACAGGGGAATTCACCCCTCCACTTT.

This chain connects TRBV6-6 to TRBJ2-7; D is undetermined. Per the germline V gene, CDR1 is MNHNY and CDR2 is SVGAGI (reference sequence). This CDR3 is 12 amino acids long. The V end lost 2 bases, the J end lost 7 bases, and 9 bases lay between the germline ends. CDR3 sequence (DNA): TGTGCCAGCAGTTACACCATGGGGGAGCAGTACTTC. This encodes CASSYTMGEQYF.

This clonotype was counted between two and nine times. The chain is built from TRBV12-3 or TRBV12-4 and TRBJ2-3; D remains ambiguous. The CDR3 runs 14 residues. V lost 2 bases to trimming and J lost 0 bases, with 6 bases between them. The CDR3 here is CASSLTGSTDTQYF. The CDR3 nucleotides are TGTGCCAGCAGTTTAACTGGCAGCACAGATACGCAGTATTTT.

This clonotype was counted ten times or more. A read error is possible here, since a much larger clone lies one base away. The chain employs TRBV11-2 and TRBJ2-5; 8 bases fit TRBD2. Germline values: CDR1 SGHAT, CDR2 FQNNGV. The CDR3 is 15 amino acids. CDR3 bases: TGTGCCAGCGGCTTGGTGCTAGCGGGTTCAGAGACCCAGTACTTC. Translating gives CASGLVLAGSETQYF.

Many counts were recorded for this clonotype. The chain has TRBV6-5 and TRBJ1-1; weak D call: TRBD1 (6 bases). Per the germline V gene, CDR1 is MNHEY and CDR2 is SVGAGI. Trimming took 7 bases from V and 5 from J, leaving 14 bases between them. This CDR3 region has 13 residues. CDR3 protein: CASISGGGTEAFF. The CDR3 DNA is TGTGCCAGCATTTCTGGGGGCGGAACTGAAGCTTTCTTT.

The chain is built from TRBV4-1 and TRBJ2-1; a possible D gene is TRBD2 (5 bases). The CDR3 runs to 16 residues. Germline CDR1 reads MGHRA; CDR2 reads YSYEKL. V lost 5 bases to trimming and J lost 0 bases, with 14 bases between them. CDR3 sequence (DNA): TGCGCCAGCAGCGGGAGAGCACCGAGCTCCTACAATGAGCAGTTCTTC. This sequence encodes CASSGRAPSSYNEQFF.

This clonotype was counted a single time. The chain has TRBV12-3 or TRBV12-4 and TRBJ2-7; D may be TRBD2 (5 bases). V was cut by 10 bases and J by 6 bases, with 22 bases left in between. This CDR3 is built from 14 residues. This chain's CDR3 is CANSLWAQRGEQYF. In DNA, the CDR3 is TGTGCCAACAGCTTATGGGCCCAACGGGGCGAGCAGTACTTC.

As to this clonotype: A single base separates this from a much larger clone, so it may be a read error. The missing conserved phenylalanine or tryptophan at the end of this CDR3 makes a read error likely. V and J are TRBV11-3 and TRBJ2-3, with D possibly matching TRBD2 (6 bases). V lost 5 bases and J 8 bases, leaving 20 bases between the germline ends. From germline, CDR1 is SGHNT and CDR2 YENEEA. The CDR3 spans 15 residues. CDR3 in DNA: TGTGCCAGCAGCGCGGGGACCCCTAGTACGGGTACGCAGTATTCT. It yields the protein CASSAGTPSTGTQYS.

The rearrangement uses TRBV13 and TRBJ2-3; either TRBD1 or TRBD2 may fit D (5 bases each). Germline V gene data show CDR1 as PRHDT and CDR2 as FYEKMQ (reference sequence). The CDR3 length is 12 residues. Between the trimmed V and J ends, which lost 5 bases and 7 bases, there was a span of 10 bases. The CDR3 bases are TGTGCCAGCAGCCGATGGGGGAATACGCAGTATTTT. It encodes CASSRWGNTQYF. Full variable domain (outside the CDR3, taken from reference TRBV13 and TRBJ2-3): AAGVIQSPRHLIKEKRETATLKCYPIPRHDTVYWYQQGPGQDPQFLISFYEKMQSDKGSIPDRFSAQQFSDYHSELNMSSLELGDSALYFCASSRWGNTQYFGPGTRLTVL.

Only a few counts were recorded for this clonotype. The chain links TRBV6-1 to TRBJ2-1, with a possible D match to TRBD2 (6 bases). CDR1 and CDR2 from the germline V gene are MNHNS and SASEGT. The CDR3 extends over 13 amino acids. The ends were cut back, 5 bases at V and 7 bases at J, with 12 bases in the middle. The CDR3 DNA reads TGTGCCAGCAGTCTAATCGGAGGGAATGAGCAGTTCTTC. Residues: CASSLIGGNEQFF.

This chain links TRBV7-9 with TRBJ2-1, with 8 bases that match TRBD2. CDR1 is SEHNR, CDR2 FQNEAQ, per germline (reference sequence). This CDR3 spans 16 amino acids. V was pared by 1 base and J by 10 bases, with 12 bases of the junction left unmatched. CDR3 region: CASSLVGGTSGKEQFF. The CDR3 DNA is TGTGCCAGCAGCTTAGTGGGCGGGACTAGTGGTAAAGAGCAGTTCTTC.

The CDR3 DNA follows: TGTGCCAGCAGTTCTGTTGCGGGAGTGAGGAATGAGCAGTTCTTC. Its protein product is CASSSVAGVRNEQFF. This chain connects TRBV6-5 to TRBJ2-1; 7 nucleotides agree with TRBD2. The CDR3 is 15 residues long. After removal of 4 bases from V and 7 bases from J, the junction contained 10 bases not matched to a gene. Germline V gene data show CDR1 as MNHEY and CDR2 as SVGAGI.

A note on this clonotype: This likely comes from a read error, as the CDR3 has no conserved phenylalanine or tryptophan at its end. V and J are TRBV12-3 or TRBV12-4 and TRBJ2-7; 8 bases line up with TRBD1. Judging by the DNA end, TRBJ2-1 fits better; the J call may be wrong. The CDR3 is 12 residues long. The CDR3 loop is CASSFQGAVQFS. The CDR3 nucleotides are TGTGCCAGCAGTTTCCAGGGGGCGGTACAGTTCTCC.

This clonotype was detected a few times. A much larger clone differs by one base, so this may be a read error. This rearrangement joins TRBV10-2 to TRBJ2-7; D might be TRBD2 (5 bases). The CDR3 sequence is 13 residues long. Germline CDR1 is WSHSY and CDR2 is SAAADI. V was shortened by 4 bases and J by 6 bases, with 13 bases between the two germline ends. CDR3 region: CASSAVPAGEQYF. CDR3 DNA sequence: TGCGCCAGCAGTGCGGTCCCCGCGGGCGAGCAGTACTTC.

The chain has TRBV20-1 and TRBJ2-7; 9 positions match TRBD1. The CDR3 length is 13 residues. After removal of 5 bases from V and 5 bases from J, the junction contained 7 bases not matched to a gene. CDR1 is DFQATT and CDR2 is SNEGSKA in the germline V gene (reference sequence). The CDR3 sequence: CSAGKRQGDEQYF. DNA for the CDR3: TGCAGTGCTGGCAAGAGACAGGGGGACGAGCAGTACTTC.

This chain uses TRBV29-1 with TRBJ1-2; the D is unclear. Trimming removed 1 base at V and 3 bases at J, with 3 bases between. Germline CDR1 SQVTM, CDR2 ANQGSEA. The CDR3 extends over 11 amino acids. In DNA, the CDR3 is TGCAGCGTTGAAGCAGACTATGGCTACACCTTC. It translates to CSVEADYGYTF.

With regard to this clonotype: Possible read error: a much larger clone is one base away. The V and J genes are TRBV4-1 and TRBJ2-7, with a tentative D call TRBD1 (6 bases). The CDR3 sequence is 13 residues long. V was clipped by 2 bases and J by 6 bases, with 11 bases between them. Germline-derived CDR1 and CDR2 are MGHRA and YSYEKL. The CDR3 protein is CASSQRGSCEQYF. The CDR3 region has the DNA TGCGCCAGCAGCCAAAGGGGGAGCTGCGAGCAGTACTTC.